This T cell receptor (beta chain) emerged from a study of post-analysis software for immune sequencing data. Study in general: Relapsing-remitting, secondary progressive and progressive-relapsing multiple sclerosis were all included among the disease courses. Study-wide findings and caveats: Patients with multiple sclerosis recorded significantly lower normalized Chao1 diversity than controls, the study found. TRBV5-6, TRBV5-1 and TRBV20-1 were among a few TRBV segments more frequent in patients than controls.

On this clonotype itself: Its antigen remains unidentified.

Incorporated into the TCR beta cDNA libraries were unique molecular identifiers, which served to reduce PCR and sequencing biases. The authors obtained roughly 500,000 cDNA molecules from approximately 1 to 10 million T cells. MiXCR was run by TCRdb on the PCR reads, yielding one entry per CDR3 protein. Counted here are about 570,000 distinct CDR3 sequences, roughly 34% occurring once; the ten biggest clones make up less than 6%. This CDR3 contains 16 residues. J gave up 0 bases and V 6 bases, and 7 bases lay outside the gene matches. Material: blood. J is TRBJ2-3 and V is TRBV12-3 or TRBV12-4; 9 positions agree with TRBD1. The receptor was derived from a girl aged 2 to 17 with multiple sclerosis. The CDR3 loop reads CASSSQTGGSTDTQYF. The CDR3 coding sequence is TGTGCCAGCAGCTCTCAGACAGGGGGTAGCACAGATACGCAGTATTTT.